The 27 T cell receptor beta chains reported below all come from one sample, sequenced in a study of early T cells in non-severe SARS-CoV-2 infection. TCRdb redid the calling of the 5' RACE reads with MiXCR, one entry per CDR3 protein. The sample records more than 95,000 distinct CDR3 sequences, around a sixth being singletons. The sequencing sample was made of whole blood. These receptors all stem from an adult who was a healthcare worker with PCR-confirmed SARS-CoV-2 infection or an uninfected control (not recorded which).

V and J are TRBV30 and TRBJ2-1; 8 positions agree with TRBD2. Unmatched junction bases numbered 6, after V lost 0 bases and J lost 8 bases. CDR3 size: 14 residues. Germline V CDR1 and CDR2: GTSNPN, SVGIG (reference sequence). CDR3 amino acids: CAWSVLREEDEQFF. The CDR3 nucleotides read TGTGCCTGGAGTGTACTGCGGGAGGAGGATGAGCAGTTCTTC.

This chain uses TRBV28 with TRBJ2-7; tentatively, D is TRBD2 (5 bases). The germline V gene encodes CDR1 MDHEN and CDR2 SYDVKM. The CDR3 sequence is 16 residues long. The V and J ends lost 6 bases and 2 bases respectively, with 20 bases between them. The CDR3 DNA reads TGTGCCAGCAGCCTAACCGGACTTCTTAAAACCTACGAGCAGTACTTC. This translates into CASSLTGLLKTYEQYF. Filled out from reference TRBV28 and TRBJ2-7, the complete variable domain reads DVKVTQSSRYLVKRTGEKVFLECVQDMDHENMFWYRQDPGLGLRLIYFSYDVKMKEKGDIPEGYSVSREKKERFSLILESASTNQTSMYLCASSLTGLLKTYEQYFGPGTRLTVT.

This CDR3 is CASSLFRSYRNYGYTF. CDR3 bases: TGTGCCAGCAGTTTATTCCGTTCGTATAGAAACTATGGCTACACCTTC. V usage is TRBV28 and J usage is TRBJ1-2; D ambiguous. This CDR3 has 16 residues. The V gene lost 1 base and the J gene lost 2 bases, with 14 bases spanning the gap. The germline gives CDR1 MDHEN, CDR2 SYDVKM.

The genes are TRBV7-2 and TRBJ1-2; D remains unclear. CDR3 length: 12 amino acids. Germline CDR1 reads SGHTA; CDR2 reads FQGNSA. Trimming stripped 6 bases from V and 0 bases from J, with 5 bases between. This chain's CDR3 is CASSISNYGYTF. The CDR3 coding sequence is TGTGCCAGCAGTATCTCTAACTATGGCTACACCTTC. Full variable domain (missing parts from reference TRBV7-2 and TRBJ1-2): GAGVSQSPSNKVTEKGKDVELRCDPISGHTALYWYRQSLGQGLEFLIYFQGNSAPDKSGLPSDRFSAERTGGSVSTLTIQRTQQEDSAVYLCASSISNYGYTFGSGTRLTVV.

This clonotype has only a few counts. The J gene is TRBJ1-5, the V gene TRBV28; maybe TRBD1 (6 bases). Trimming removed 6 bases at V and 0 bases at J, with 24 bases between. The length of the CDR3 is 19 residues. Germline CDR1 reads MDHEN; CDR2 reads SYDVKM. CDR3 in amino acids: CASSNPTQGTGYSNQPQHF. CDR3 nucleotides: TGTGCCAGCAGCAACCCGACGCAGGGGACGGGGTATAGCAATCAGCCCCAGCATTTT.

This clonotype was detected only a few times. The chain is built from TRBV20-1 and TRBJ2-1; D remains ambiguous. The V end lost 4 bases, the J end lost 8 bases, and 15 bases lay between the germline ends. The CDR3 totals 13 residues. Per the germline V gene, CDR1 is DFQATT and CDR2 is SNEGSKA (reference sequence). The CDR3 nucleotides are TGCAGTGCTACCAGCCCGAGATTAGATGAGCAGTTCTTC. Encoded protein: CSATSPRLDEQFF.

This clonotype has just a few counts. The genes are TRBV27 and TRBJ2-7; TRBD1 aligns across 9 bases. The V gene's germline CDR1 is MNHEY and CDR2 SMNVEV (reference sequence). V was pared by 4 bases and J by 1 base, with 8 bases of the junction left unmatched. The CDR3 has 16 amino acids. CDR3 amino acids: CASSSIGTGRSYEQYF. The CDR3 DNA sequence: TGTGCCAGCAGTTCAATCGGGACAGGGAGGTCCTACGAGCAGTACTTC.

Concerning this clonotype itself: The junction shows a germline mismatch at one end, possibly a read error. The J gene is TRBJ2-7, the V gene TRBV27, with D tentatively TRBD1 (6 bases). CDR3 length: 13 residues. Germline V CDR1 and CDR2: MNHEY, SMNVEV (reference sequence). The CDR3 protein is CTSSFGQLYEQYF. The CDR3 DNA reads as TGTACCAGCAGTTTTGGACAGCTCTACGAGCAGTACTTC.

The chain recombines TRBV28 with TRBJ1-1; a possible D gene is TRBD1 (5 bases). The germline CDR1 and CDR2 sequences are MDHEN and SYDVKM. The CDR3 covers 12 residues. Trimming cost V 5 bases and J 10 bases, with 14 bases left between them. The CDR3 reads CASSIGGVGAFF. The DNA of the CDR3 is TGTGCCAGCAGTATTGGGGGAGTGGGAGCTTTCTTT.

Many counts were recorded for this clonotype. The V call is TRBV28, the J call TRBJ2-2; 10 bases are shared with TRBD1. Germline trimming cut 4 bases from V and 5 bases from J; bases unmatched to any gene: 1. This CDR3 is 14 amino acids long. The V gene's germline CDR1 is MDHEN and CDR2 SYDVKM. In DNA, the CDR3 is TGTGCCAGCAGTTGGGGACAGGGGACCGGGGAGCTGTTTTTT. Translated: CASSWGQGTGELFF.

This chain joins TRBV20-1 and TRBJ1-1; TRBD1 matches at 10 bases. Trimming took 3 bases from V and 1 from J; bases not matched to a gene: 11. The germline V gene encodes CDR1 DFQATT and CDR2 SNEGSKA (reference sequence). This CDR3 region has 17 residues. The CDR3 here is CSASEIIRDRGNTEAFF. The DNA for the CDR3 is TGCAGTGCTAGCGAGATAATAAGGGACAGGGGGAACACTGAAGCTTTCTTT.

J is TRBJ1-2 and V is TRBV29-1, with D possibly being TRBD1 (5 bases). Germline V gene lookup returns CDR1 SQVTM and CDR2 ANQGSEA. V lost 7 bases to trimming and J lost 5 bases, with 14 bases between them. The CDR3 is made up of 12 amino acids. The CDR3 here is CSARRGPYGYTF. The CDR3, as DNA: TGCAGCGCCCGGAGGGGTCCATATGGCTACACCTTC.

The chain joins TRBV28 to TRBJ2-4; no firm D call. The CDR3 consists of 17 residues. Trimming took 4 bases from V and 3 from J, leaving 19 bases between them. Germline lookup yields CDR1 MDHEN and CDR2 SYDVKM. The CDR3 loop reads CASSSIRTDRGKNIQYF. CDR3 nucleotides: TGTGCCAGCAGTTCCATTCGGACCGATCGAGGCAAAAACATTCAGTACTTC.

This chain joins TRBV4-3 and TRBJ2-7, with 7 bases that match TRBD2. Germline loops: CDR1 LGHNA, CDR2 YSLEER. The CDR3 consists of 16 residues. The J segment lost 5 bases and the V segment lost 1 base, leaving 11 bases of the junction unmatched. CDR3 region: CASSQAQRRENDEQYF. CDR3 coding DNA: TGCGCCAGCAGCCAAGCACAGAGGCGGGAGAACGACGAGCAGTACTTC.

This clonotype was counted ten times or more. The chain employs TRBV5-1 and TRBJ2-7; maybe TRBD2 (5 bases). Trimming stripped 0 bases from V and 6 bases from J, with 7 bases between. Looked up from germline, CDR1 is SGHRS and CDR2 is YFSETQ. CDR3 length: 12 residues. The CDR3 nucleotides read TGCGCCAGCAGCTTGGTACGGGGCGAGCAGTACTTC. Translating it yields CASSLVRGEQYF.

The V and J genes are TRBV12-3 or TRBV12-4 and TRBJ1-1; no clear D gene. This CDR3 spans 14 amino acids. The ends were cut back, 5 bases at V and 2 bases at J, with 12 bases in the middle. The CDR3 DNA sequence: TGTGCCAGCAGTCCTCCCCGACCCAACACTGAAGCTTTCTTT. Amino acids: CASSPPRPNTEAFF.

This clonotype was seen ten or more times. The chain recombines TRBV21-1 with TRBJ2-1; the table's TRBD1 call for D was not verified on the DNA. TRBV21-1 corresponds to a pseudogene. This CDR3 has 17 residues. The CDR3 DNA is TGTGCCAGCAGCATTAAGAAGCGGGGGCCCCCTTACAATGAGCAGTTCTTC. Residues: CASSIKKRGPPYNEQFF.

This chain links TRBV9 with TRBJ1-3, with 8 bases identical to TRBD1. From germline, CDR1 is SGDLS and CDR2 YYNGEE. The length of the CDR3 is 14 residues. V gave up 7 bases and J gave up 0 bases; unmatched junction bases: 3. DNA of the CDR3: TGTGCCAGCTCAGGGGGCGCCTCTGGAAACACCATATATTTT. It translates to CASSGGASGNTIYF.

Comment on this clonotype: The junction and the germline gene differ at one end; a read error may be behind it. The chain combines TRBV9 with TRBJ1-3; the D is unclear. The CDR3 loop spans 13 amino acids. The V gene's germline CDR1 is SGDLS and CDR2 YYNGEE. The CDR3 DNA is TGTGCCAGCAGCGAAAGCTCTGAAAACACCATATATTTT. Amino acid sequence: CASSESSENTIYF.

The rearrangement uses TRBV7-8 and TRBJ1-1; D might be TRBD1 (5 bases). The V gene's germline CDR1 is SGHVS and CDR2 FQNEAQ. CDR3 length equals 14 residues. The V gene lost 5 bases and the J gene lost 0 bases, with 10 bases spanning the gap. The CDR3: CASSRDRVNTEAFF. In DNA form, the CDR3 reads TGTGCCAGCAGCCGAGACAGAGTGAACACTGAAGCTTTCTTT.

This clonotype was counted between two and nine times. The chain is built from TRBV2 and TRBJ2-1; D is perhaps TRBD2 (7 bases). The CDR3 totals 12 residues. Trimming stripped 10 bases from V and 5 bases from J, with 12 bases between. Looked up from germline, CDR1 is SNHLY and CDR2 is FYNNEI. The CDR3: CAISGGHNEQFF. CDR3 DNA: TGTGCCATCTCCGGGGGGCACAATGAGCAGTTCTTC. Full variable domain (outside the CDR3, taken from reference TRBV2 and TRBJ2-1): EPEVTQTPSHQVTQMGQEVILRCVPISNHLYFYWYRQILGQKVEFLVSFYNNEISEKSEIFDDQFSVERPDGSNFTLKIRSTKLEDSAMYFCAISGGHNEQFFGPGTRLTVL.

This clonotype has just one count. The chain combines TRBV5-1 with TRBJ1-1; TRBD1 is a possible D gene (6 bases). CDR3 length equals 16 residues. Trimming removed 0 bases at V and 2 bases at J, with 14 bases between. Germline lookup yields CDR1 SGHRS and CDR2 YFSETQ. CDR3 nucleotides: TGCGCCAGCAGCTTGGATGGACTCAGGGGTAACACTGAAGCTTTCTTT. Its translation: CASSLDGLRGNTEAFF.

The V call is TRBV11-2, the J call TRBJ2-3; tentative D call: TRBD2 (6 bases). Germline loops: CDR1 SGHAT, CDR2 FQNNGV. Trimming removed 1 base from V and 3 bases from J, with 17 bases in between. The CDR3 contains 17 residues. The CDR3, as DNA: TGTGCCAGCAGCTTAGTTGGGCGGGGCCCCAGGACAGATACGCAGTATTTT. It codes for CASSLVGRGPRTDTQYF.

This chain connects TRBV30 to TRBJ2-1, with 10 bases aligning to TRBD2. With 8 bases clipped from V and 4 bases from J, the junction kept 8 bases outside the gene matches. Germline assignment: CDR1 GTSNPN and CDR2 SVGIG (reference sequence). This CDR3 has 14 residues. DNA for the CDR3: TGTGCCCAGCAGGATAGCGGGAGGTACAATGAGCAGTTCTTC. Translating gives CAQQDSGRYNEQFF.

This clonotype was picked up many times. The gene calls are TRBV6-2 or TRBV6-3 and TRBJ1-1; unclear D gene. Germline V lookup: CDR1 MNHEY, CDR2 SVGEGT. The CDR3 is made up of 11 amino acids. V gave up 5 bases and J gave up 7 bases, with 8 bases separating them. CDR3 in DNA: TGTGCCAGCAGTATAAGACATGAAGCTTTCTTT. Protein: CASSIRHEAFF.

The chain has TRBV11-2 and TRBJ2-1; 11 nucleotides line up with TRBD2. The CDR3 consists of 15 residues. V gave up 5 bases and J gave up 7 bases; unmatched junction bases: 7. CDR1 is SGHAT and CDR2 is FQNNGV in the germline V gene. CDR3 region: CASSRGLAAFNEQFF. Written as DNA, the CDR3 is TGTGCCAGCAGCCGGGGACTAGCGGCCTTTAATGAGCAGTTCTTC.

There are many counts of this clonotype. J is TRBJ1-1 and V is TRBV2; unclear D gene. The CDR3 has 16 residues. CDR1 and CDR2 (germline): SNHLY, FYNNEI. The germline V and J ends were trimmed by 7 bases and 1 base, with 19 bases remaining between them. CDR3: CASTRSRVGANTEAFF. The CDR3 DNA follows: TGTGCCAGCACTCGCAGTAGGGTGGGCGCGAACACTGAAGCTTTCTTT. Full variable domain (rest looked up from reference TRBV2 and TRBJ1-1): EPEVTQTPSHQVTQMGQEVILRCVPISNHLYFYWYRQILGQKVEFLVSFYNNEISEKSEIFDDQFSVERPDGSNFTLKIRSTKLEDSAMYFCASTRSRVGANTEAFFGQGTRLTVV.